This T cell receptor (beta chain) was recovered during a study of blood T cell repertoires in COVID-19. At the level of the study: Acute-phase and convalescent COVID-19 samples originated in the United States, Italy and Spain.

Libraries were prepared by immunoSEQ multiplex PCR; TCRdb keeps only in-frame clonotypes and omits some of them. Among 180,000 or so clones, roughly nine tenths were seen once, and the ten largest hold approximately 11%. Seattle's cohort entered during active infection and was followed longitudinally. The germline V gene has CDR1 MGHDK and CDR2 SYGVNS. The CDR3 is made up of 15 amino acids. The V segment lost 4 bases and the J segment 4 bases; nucleotides outside the gene matches: 7. This clonotype was obtained from a woman aged 55-70 years with COVID-19, enrolled during active disease. Sequencing used peripheral blood. The chain couples TRBV25-1 to TRBJ1-1; TRBD1 aligns across 9 bases. The CDR3 sequence: CASSANTGGGTEAFF. For the CDR3, the DNA is TGTGCCAGCAGTGCTAATACAGGGGGCGGCACTGAAGCTTTCTTT.